The rows below give T cell receptor beta chains drawn from one sample of a study of blood T cell repertoires in COVID-19. Data came from immunoSEQ multiplex PCR; TCRdb stores just in-frame clones and leaves some out. The table includes around 260,000 clones, around 88% detected once. Sequenced: peripheral blood. Receptors originate from a man in his thirties or forties with acute or convalescent COVID-19. Both conserved end residues are part of each CDR3. Fields, in order: CDR3 length, V gene, D gene, J gene, clone size, CDR3 protein, CDR3 DNA. D genes are given only for firm matches. Part of the rows lack a size; the others show once, few, many or a class for expanded clones.

14,TRBV27,NA,TRBJ1-1,few,CASSFGHPNTEAFF,TGTGCCAGCAGTTTCGGACACCCGAACACTGAAGCTTTCTTT
12,TRBV6-5,TRBD1,TRBJ1-6,NA,CASGQGSSPLHF,TGTGCTTCTGGACAGGGATCTTCACCCCTCCACTTT
18,TRBV23-1,NA,TRBJ1-3,NA,CASSVNRYRRSSGNTIYF,TGCGCCAGCAGTGTCAATAGGTACAGGAGAAGCTCTGGAAACACCATATATTTT
16,TRBV5-1,NA,TRBJ1-3,NA,CASSLEPKSSGNTIYF,TGCGCCAGCAGCTTGGAACCGAAGAGCTCTGGAAACACCATATATTTT
17,TRBV5-1,NA,TRBJ2-3,once,CASSLSLTGASTDTQYF,TGCGCCAGCAGCTTGTCTCTGACTGGGGCTAGCACAGATACGCAGTATTTT
14,TRBV27,NA,TRBJ2-5,NA,CASSSRGTGETQYF,TGTGCCAGCAGTTCCCGGGGGACGGGAGAGACCCAGTACTTC
16,TRBV4-2,NA,TRBJ2-2,NA,CASSPKKAGNTGELFF,TGTGCCAGCAGCCCCAAAAAAGCGGGGAACACCGGGGAGCTGTTTTTT
16,TRBV5-6,TRBD1,TRBJ2-7,once,CASSLGFNRGLVEQYF,TGTGCCAGCAGCTTGGGATTTAACAGGGGGCTGGTCGAGCAGTACTTC
14,TRBV28,NA,TRBJ1-3,NA,CASTLPGSRNTIYF,TGTGCCAGCACCCTACCAGGTAGTAGAAACACCATATATTTT
15,TRBV5-5,NA,TRBJ1-1,once,CASTPVARMNTEAFF,TGTGCCAGCACCCCAGTAGCCCGAATGAACACTGAAGCTTTCTTT
13,TRBV27,NA,TRBJ2-1,NA,CASRIYISDEQFF,TGTGCCAGCAGAATCTATATCAGCGATGAGCAGTTCTTC
15,TRBV9,NA,TRBJ2-7,NA,CASSQDGGVSYEQYF,TGTGCCAGCAGCCAAGATGGAGGGGTGTCCTACGAGCAGTACTTC
14,TRBV5-5,NA,TRBJ2-7,once,CASSRGSPYYEQYF,TGTGCCAGCAGCCGCGGGTCCCCTTACTACGAGCAGTACTTC
15,TRBV28,TRBD1,TRBJ1-1,NA,CASSLSGTGGHGAFF,TGTGCCAGCAGCTTGTCAGGGACAGGGGGCCATGGAGCTTTCTTT
13,TRBV2,TRBD2,TRBJ2-3,NA,CASTLAGADTQYF,TGTGCCAGCACTCTAGCGGGGGCAGATACGCAGTATTTT
15,TRBV11-3,NA,TRBJ1-1,NA,CASSLGAGMNTEAFF,TGTGCCAGCAGCTTAGGGGCAGGGATGAACACTGAAGCTTTCTTT
15,TRBV28,NA,TRBJ2-3,NA,CASSLAGGPKGTQYF,TGTGCCAGCAGTTTGGCAGGGGGGCCTAAGGGTACGCAGTATTTT
17,TRBV7-2,NA,TRBJ2-6,NA,CASSPPVQLAGANVLTF,TGTGCCAGCAGCCCGCCAGTGCAGTTGGCTGGGGCCAACGTCCTGACTTTC
14,TRBV19,TRBD1,TRBJ1-2,NA,CASSRTGLAYGYTF,TGTGCCAGTAGTCGGACAGGTCTAGCCTATGGCTACACCTTC
15,TRBV7-9,NA,TRBJ2-7,NA,CASSSPPDRNYEQYF,TGTGCCAGCAGCTCCCCTCCCGACAGGAACTACGAGCAGTACTTC
16,TRBV11-2,TRBD1,TRBJ2-2,NA,CASSLYRGQNTGELFF,TGTGCCAGCAGCTTATACAGGGGGCAGAACACCGGGGAGCTGTTTTTT
16,TRBV5-1,NA,TRBJ2-7,NA,CASSLSLDRPSYEQYF,TGCGCCAGCAGCTTGAGCTTAGACAGGCCCTCCTACGAGCAGTACTTC
15,TRBV6-5,TRBD1,TRBJ1-1,NA,CASSRQTGANTEAFF,TGTGCCAGCAGTCGACAAACAGGGGCGAACACTGAAGCTTTCTTT
15,TRBV5-4,NA,TRBJ1-2,NA,CASSSRGGADYGYTF,TGTGCCAGCAGCTCCCGTGGGGGGGCGGACTATGGCTACACCTTC
15,TRBV27,NA,TRBJ1-4,few,CASSRFKKTNEKLFF,TGTGCCAGCAGCAGGTTCAAGAAAACTAATGAAAAACTGTTTTTT
14,TRBV28,TRBD1,TRBJ2-7,NA,CASSEGQGAYEQYF,TGTGCCAGCAGTGAGGGACAGGGGGCCTACGAGCAGTACTTC
15,TRBV5-1,NA,TRBJ1-4,NA,CASSLADSQNEKLFF,TGCGCCAGCAGCTTGGCGGACAGCCAGAATGAAAAACTGTTTTTT
13,TRBV6-5,TRBD1,TRBJ1-1,NA,CASSGTVNTEAFF,TGTGCCAGCAGCGGGACAGTGAACACTGAAGCTTTCTTT
14,TRBV10-1,NA,TRBJ2-7,NA,CASSEGGSFYEQYF,TGCGCCAGCAGTGAAGGAGGGTCATTTTACGAGCAGTACTTC
15,TRBV10-3,TRBD2,TRBJ2-3,once,CAISESGGFADTQYF,TGTGCCATCAGTGAGTCGGGGGGGTTTGCAGATACGCAGTATTTT
13,TRBV6-5,NA,TRBJ1-3,NA,CASSPGQGNTIYF,TGTGCCAGCAGCCCCGGACAGGGAAACACCATATATTTT
14,TRBV7-9,NA,TRBJ2-5,NA,CASARGRSQETQYF,TGTGCCAGCGCCAGGGGCCGGAGTCAAGAGACCCAGTACTTC
15,TRBV4-1,TRBD2,TRBJ2-7,NA,CASSHPTSGSYEQYF,TGCGCCAGCAGCCACCCGACTAGCGGTTCCTACGAGCAGTACTTC
18,TRBV7-2,TRBD2,TRBJ2-1,NA,CASSLVGSGGISYNEQFF,TGTGCCAGCAGCTTAGTGGGTAGCGGGGGTATCTCCTACAATGAGCAGTTCTTC
16,TRBV11-2,TRBD1,TRBJ1-4,NA,CASSLTTTGYNEKLFF,TGTGCCAGCAGCTTAACCACGACAGGGTACAATGAAAAACTGTTTTTT
13,TRBV5-4,TRBD1,TRBJ2-7,once,CASSPQGVHEQYF,TGTGCCAGCAGCCCTCAGGGGGTCCACGAGCAGTACTTC
14,TRBV7-2,NA,TRBJ1-5,once,CASSLGVGNQPQHF,TGTGCCAGCTCCCTAGGGGTCGGCAATCAGCCCCAGCATTTT
13,TRBV5-4,NA,TRBJ2-2,NA,CASSPQAGGELFF,TGTGCCAGCAGCCCGCAAGCGGGCGGGGAGCTGTTTTTT
14,TRBV7-8,TRBD1,TRBJ1-6,once,CAGQGRAGNSPLHF,TGTGCCGGACAGGGACGGGCGGGTAATTCACCCCTCCACTTT
15,TRBV18,NA,TRBJ1-4,NA,CASSPRRGQGEKLFF,TGTGCCAGCTCGCCCAGGCGGGGGCAGGGTGAAAAACTGTTTTTT
12,TRBV18,NA,TRBJ2-1,NA,CASSPPAGEQFF,TGTGCCAGCTCACCACCGGCGGGGGAGCAGTTCTTC
14,TRBV3-1/TRBV3-2,TRBD1,TRBJ1-2,once,CASRREGQHYGYTF,TGTGCCAGCAGACGGGAGGGACAGCACTATGGCTACACCTTC
16,TRBV4-1,TRBD2,TRBJ2-7,NA,CASSQDRTSGYYEQYF,TGCGCCAGCAGCCAAGATCGAACTAGCGGGTACTACGAGCAGTACTTC
15,TRBV6-5,TRBD2,TRBJ2-1,NA,CASNAGTSGHNEQFF,TGTGCCAGCAATGCAGGAACTAGCGGGCACAATGAGCAGTTCTTC
15,TRBV29-1,NA,TRBJ1-2,NA,CSVPPSGSFNGGYTF,TGCAGCGTTCCGCCGTCGGGATCTTTCAATGGTGGCTACACCTTC
17,TRBV5-1,NA,TRBJ1-1,NA,CASSLGGRRRLNTEAFF,TGCGCCAGCAGCTTGGGCGGCCGGCGGCGTTTGAACACTGAAGCTTTCTTT
14,TRBV6-5,NA,TRBJ1-1,NA,CASSYGRLVTEAFF,TGTGCCAGCAGTTACGGGCGTTTAGTCACTGAAGCTTTCTTT
14,TRBV28,NA,TRBJ1-2,NA,CASSLVREYHGYTF,TGTGCCAGCAGTTTAGTCAGGGAATATCATGGCTACACCTTC
13,TRBV12-3/TRBV12-4,NA,TRBJ1-1,NA,CASSFIAGTEAFF,TGTGCCAGCAGTTTCATAGCAGGGACTGAAGCTTTCTTT
13,TRBV7-9,NA,TRBJ2-2,NA,CASSFPSAGELFF,TGTGCCAGCAGCTTCCCTTCCGCCGGGGAGCTGTTTTTT
15,TRBV24-1,NA,TRBJ1-2,NA,CATSGAGTQGSGYTF,TGTGCCACCAGTGGGGCCGGGACACAGGGATCTGGCTACACCTTC
11,TRBV11-1,NA,TRBJ2-1,NA,CASSTLGEQFF,TGTGCCAGCAGCACCTTGGGCGAGCAGTTCTTC
16,TRBV7-9,NA,TRBJ1-1,NA,CASTFNRDSLDTEAFF,TGTGCCAGCACCTTCAACAGAGACAGTTTGGACACTGAAGCTTTCTTT
14,TRBV2,NA,TRBJ2-7,NA,CASSGRLGIHEQYF,TGTGCCAGCAGTGGTAGACTAGGTATCCACGAGCAGTACTTC
14,TRBV5-1,NA,TRBJ1-3,once,CASSPTGSGNTIYF,TGCGCCAGCAGCCCGACAGGCTCTGGAAACACCATATATTTT